This TCR beta chain came from a study of CD8+ T cells in alopecia areata. Study summary: Treated patients received oral tofacitinib, 5 to 10 mg twice daily.

In regard to this clone: Its antigen remains unidentified.

There are 13 residues in the CDR3. V was pared by 0 bases and J by 5 bases, with 10 bases between. Looked up from germline, CDR1 is GTSNPN and CDR2 is SVGIG (reference sequence). Study-level points and caveats: There were also resident alphabeta T cells of normal skin sequenced in scalp samples. Especially in alopecia totalis/universalis, lesional scalp showed greater clonality than normal scalp did.

Investigators isolated RNA and reverse transcribed it into cDNA to act as the sequencing template. Using immunoSEQ multiplex PCR, the repertoire was profiled, and TCRdb retains in-frame clones only, with some absent. The sample includes 150,000 to 200,000 clones, about 54% of them seen just once. This sample's treatment: oral pan-JAK inhibitor, 5-10 mg twice daily. Samples from alopecia areata patients were lesional scalp punch biopsies and peripheral blood. This rearrangement joins TRBV30 to TRBJ2-5; tentatively, D is TRBD1 (6 bases). Sequenced here: CD4+ T cells sorted from blood, sampled at approximately week 56, from a patient treated with tofacitinib. The TCR was taken from a human donor with alopecia areata. CDR3 coding DNA: TGTGCCTGGAGTGTAGAGGGGGTTGAGACCCAGTACTTC. As protein: CAWSVEGVETQYF.